The sequence of this T cell receptor (beta chain) was determined in a study of HIV-infected patients and healthy controls (dated by TCRdb to the mid-2010s). Regarding the complete study: Although they stayed below normal ranges, CD4 counts in about 85% of the 16 patients rose modestly but significantly after three months of therapy. No consistent shift in CD8 counts was seen during early therapy, whereas a slight rise was seen in the CD4:CD8 ratio. Viral load fell below detection in about 65% of the 16 patients by the second bleed and in all patients following a further year of therapy. Patients exhibited no overall T-cell lymphocytopenia, and total CDR3 counts per chain were not significantly different from those of controls. The question the study tested was whether immune perturbation and reconstitution could be captured by deep TCR repertoire sequencing of small blood samples from HIV patients.

Reverse transcription of about 510 ng RNA was performed with SuperScript III using primers directed against the alpha and beta constant regions. Alpha and beta chain libraries were generated separately via chain-specific third strand synthesis with multiplexing indices. The protocol used a single primer pair to amplify all rearrangements within a chain, which avoided primer bias, and attached molecular barcodes to each cDNA molecule. T4 RNA Ligase 1 joined purified cDNA to a 5' RACE adapter that carried a random hexamer and the SP2 sequencing primer site. Second strand synthesis was performed with Phusion polymerase and primed from the SP2 site, and slow temperature ramps were applied to favor optimal annealing. Joined together, two random hexamer sequences that had both been added before amplification formed the 12-nucleotide barcode of each molecule. An amplification PCR of around 25 cycles with P5s and P7 primers came after a short first PCR that had added P5 and P7 adapter elements plus a second index. Libraries received 27 PCR cycles in total, were quantified on a Qubit, sized on a Bioanalyzer, and diluted to 4 nM. Sequencing of the normalized libraries was done on an Illumina MiSeq using 2 x 250 paired-end kits. Reverse transcription reactions underwent purification over MinElute columns, with elution into 9.5 to 10 ul Tris-Cl. The adapter ligations were run for around 23 hours at 16 degrees C, and AMPure XP beads at a 1:1 ratio were afterwards used to clean them. Per the original workflow: Demultiplexed FASTQ files were processed with a modified Decombinator that output V, J, insert and barcode information. Sequences that shared a barcode but differed from the dominant sequence were treated as errors and discarded, and barcodes were clustered at Levenshtein distance 3 and counted to estimate the original cDNA molecules. The R packages ineq, vegan, igraph and RCytoscape were used for downstream analyses, together with IMGT nomenclature and CDR3 definitions. The authors computed V gene usage over distinct sequences and counted each TCR a single time to avoid skew from clonal expansion. Similarity networks connected unique CDR3 amino acid sequences within a donor whenever two sequences differed by a single Levenshtein edit. Published HIV-specific CDR3s (around 99 alpha, 700 or so beta) and CMV-specific CDR3s (approximately 13 alpha, about 250 beta) were assembled and queried against the repertoires. Random subsampling to size-matched repertoires demonstrated that the decreased diversity in patients did not result from their lower sequence numbers. TCRdb ran its own pipeline on the public reads, namely fastp trimming at Q25 and MiXCR clone calling, and kept in-frame beta chains. Merged by CDR3 protein, the rows form single entries marked with the most common genes and DNA. Here the V and J calls rest on TCRdb's processing, not on the authors' analysis. The sample records 8,100 or so distinct CDR3 sequences, around 10% of which are singletons. The ten largest clones add up to about a sixth of the sample.

This clonotype has just a few counts. This receptor's antigen is unknown. No per-base quality is available; no much larger clone lies one base away. Whole blood was used without fractionating the cells, so the repertoire represented all peripheral T cells without sorting. A 2.5 ml sample of peripheral blood was drawn into Tempus tubes for RNA extraction. The study enrolled HIV-infected adults who had not yet received antiretroviral therapy and were about to begin treatment, and it processed the first sixteen eligible patients. Patients with febrile or AIDS-related illness, tumors, hepatitis B or C coinfection, immunomodulatory therapy, recent vaccination or treatment interruptions were excluded from enrollment. Residual genomic DNA was removed with the TURBO-DNase kit and globin mRNA was depleted with GLOBINclear. Just before antiretroviral therapy was started, pretreatment blood was collected from HIV-infected patients.

Counted from cysteine to phenylalanine, this CDR3 has 14 amino acids. Only the CDR3 portion is preserved as DNA: 42 bases, with reading frame beginning at the first base. CDR1 and CDR2 were assigned from the germline V gene as SGHRS and YFSETQ. V is clipped by 0 bases and J by 4 bases, and the sequence between their germline boundaries is 10 bases long. Paper-wide results and their limitations: Alpha-chain CDR3s from MAIT cells occurred at high frequency in healthy controls but were severely depleted in HIV+ repertoires. HLA typing of donors was not performed in the study. During therapy, HIV-associated CDR3s significantly decreased in frequency, while CMV-associated CDR3s did not change significantly, though most became more frequent. The apparent post-therapy recovery of the Gini index in HIV-infected patients was not reproduced in size-matched repertoire data. A major limit on how widely the findings apply, in the view of the authors, was that only sixteen HIV-infected individuals were processed. The study cohorts differed slightly in age and sex profile, but those differences did not account for the observed differences in diversity. Pairing of alpha and beta chains was not determined in the samples. Compared with untreated HIV+ repertoires, healthy control repertoires had roughly threefold more distinct CDR3s and a higher Shannon diversity. Differing numbers of distinct sequences in patients and controls hindered comparison, and size-matching assigned excessive weight to rare events in the HIV-infected data. Mean usage differed significantly between HIV-infected patients and controls for eight alpha and eight beta V genes. Both the Jaccard index and the count of highly shared sequences showed that healthy controls shared more CDR3s between individuals than HIV+ patients did. The dynamics of distinct T-cell subpopulations could not be separated, and sequencing depth was restricted, because whole blood was used. Oligoclonality may be reflected in the significantly higher mean Gini indices of HIV-infected repertoires compared with controls.

The sequence was obtained from an adult with HIV infection. The sequence joins TRBV5-1 to TRBJ2-5; the D gene remains uncertain. The material sequenced was blood, taken before antiretroviral therapy. In nucleotide form, the sequence is TGCGCCAGCAGCTTGGAGGCGGCGCCAGAGACCCAGTACTTC. This sequence encodes CASSLEAAPETQYF. Beyond the CDR3, the reference TRBV5-1 and TRBJ2-5 genes provide the residues; the full variable domain reads: KAGVTQTPRYLIKTRGQQVTLSCSPISGHRSVSWYQQTPGQGLQFLFEYFSETQRNKGNFPGRFSGRQFSNSRSEMNVSTLELGDSALYLCASSLEAAPETQYFGPGTRLLVL.